This is a list of T cell receptor beta chains from one sample in a study of T cell responses to AZD1222 COVID-19 vaccine. Profiled with immunoSEQ multiplex PCR; TCRdb holds only in-frame clones, not every one. The sample shows some 140,000 clones, over 85% of them seen only once. The sample here was peripheral blood, taken on day 0 of AZD1222 vaccination. The receptor set was obtained from an adult in good health. Each CDR3 is given with its conserved first and last residue. Fields, in order: J gene, V gene, clone size, D gene, CDR3 DNA, CDR3 protein. D genes are given only for firm matches. Where a row states a size, it is once, few, many or the class of an expanded clone; other rows omit it.

>TRBJ1-3|TRBV6-5|once|-
TGTGCCAGCAGTTACAGTGTCCACTCTGGAAACACCATATATTTT
CASSYSVHSGNTIYF
>TRBJ2-3|TRBV7-7|-|TRBD2
TGTGCCAGCAGCACCGGGACTAGTTCCCCAGATACGCAGTATTTT
CASSTGTSSPDTQYF
>TRBJ1-3|TRBV19|-|-
TGTGCCAGTTCGACGGCAAAAGACTCTGGAAACACCATATATTTT
CASSTAKDSGNTIYF
>TRBJ1-1|TRBV10-3|-|-
TGTGCCACACAAGACGTACAGAACACTGAAGCTTTCTTT
CATQDVQNTEAFF
>TRBJ2-7|TRBV5-5|-|-
TGTGCCAGCAGCTTGTTGGGAGGTTATCAGGACGAGCAGTACTTC
CASSLLGGYQDEQYF
>TRBJ2-7|TRBV7-9|-|TRBD2
TGTGCCAGCAGCTCGCGGGGGGCCTACGAGCAGTACTTC
CASSSRGAYEQYF
>TRBJ1-2|TRBV11-2|-|TRBD1
TGTGCCAGCAGCTTAGCACAGGGGGGCTCTAACTATGGCTACACCTTC
CASSLAQGGSNYGYTF
>TRBJ2-4|TRBV5-1|-|-
TGCGCCAGCAGCTTGGTAGGTCCACCGATAGCCAAAAACATTCAGTACTTC
CASSLVGPPIAKNIQYF
>TRBJ1-3|TRBV18|-|-
TGTGCCAGCTCACCAGAGGGGGGATCCTCTGGAAACACCATATATTTT
CASSPEGGSSGNTIYF
>TRBJ1-1|TRBV7-8|-|-
TGTGCCAGCAGCGCATCAAGGAACACTGAAGCTTTCTTT
CASSASRNTEAFF
>TRBJ2-1|TRBV9|-|TRBD2
TGTGCCAGCAGCGTATTAGGACTAGCGGGGCAATACAATGAGCAGTTCTTC
CASSVLGLAGQYNEQFF
>TRBJ2-7|TRBV30|-|-
TGTGCCTGGGGTCGCCGGGCCTACGAGCAGTACTTC
CAWGRRAYEQYF
>TRBJ1-6|TRBV10-3|-|-
TGTGCCATCGGAAGGGGTACAGGGAGCAATTCACCCCTCCACTTT
CAIGRGTGSNSPLHF
>TRBJ2-2|TRBV5-4|once|TRBD2
TGTGCCAGCAGCCTCCGGACTAGCGGAAACACCGGGGAGCTGTTTTTT
CASSLRTSGNTGELFF
>TRBJ2-1|TRBV12-3/TRBV12-4|-|-
TGTGCCAGCAGAACTAGGGGTGAGCAGTTCTTC
CASRTRGEQFF
>TRBJ2-2|TRBV7-8|-|TRBD2
TGTGCCAGCAACCCGTTAGCGGGGCACACCGGGGAGCTGTTTTTT
CASNPLAGHTGELFF
>TRBJ2-7|TRBV21-1|-|-
TGTGCCAGCACCCGACACCGGGTCTACGAGCAGTACTTC
CASTRHRVYEQYF
>TRBJ2-3|TRBV25-1|-|-
TGTGCCAGCAATCCTGCCCGGGAAATTGGCACAGATACGCAGTATTTT
CASNPAREIGTDTQYF
>TRBJ1-2|TRBV6-5|-|TRBD1
TGTGCCAGTGCGACAGGGCGTCCTCGTGGCTACACCTTC
CASATGRPRGYTF
>TRBJ1-5|TRBV19|-|-
TGTGCCAGTAGTCCTCTTTCGTACAGGGTTGTTGATCAGCCCCAGCATTTT
CASSPLSYRVVDQPQHF
>TRBJ1-6|TRBV5-1|-|TRBD1
TGCGCCAGCAGCTTGATAGGGGGCAGGAATTCACCCCTCCACTTT
CASSLIGGRNSPLHF
>TRBJ1-4|TRBV4-2|once|TRBD1
TGTGCCAGCAGCCAGCGAGTCGGGACAGGGATTAATGAAAAACTGTTTTTT
CASSQRVGTGINEKLFF
>TRBJ2-1|TRBV9|-|TRBD1
TGTGCCAGCAGCGCCGGGACAGGGGACCTCTACAATGAGCAGTTCTTC
CASSAGTGDLYNEQFF
>TRBJ2-5|TRBV5-1|-|-
TGCGCCAGCAGCTTGCTGGACACCCAGGCAGAGACCCAGTACTTC
CASSLLDTQAETQYF
>TRBJ2-7|TRBV29-1|-|-
TGCAGCGTTGAAACCAGGGCGGCAGGCGAGCAGTACTTC
CSVETRAAGEQYF
>TRBJ1-1|TRBV5-4|-|-
TGTGCCAGCAGCTTGTCTACAGGAAACACTGAAGCTTTCTTT
CASSLSTGNTEAFF
>TRBJ1-4|TRBV5-6|-|-
TGTGCCAGCAGCCCCGGGGGGGCGGATGAAAAACTGTTTTTT
CASSPGGADEKLFF
>TRBJ2-1|TRBV14|-|TRBD2
TGTGCCAGCAGCCTGTGGACTAGCGGGGGACGCAATGAGCAGTTCTTC
CASSLWTSGGRNEQFF
>TRBJ1-4|TRBV3-1/TRBV3-2|-|-
TGTGCCAGCAGCCAAGATGTACGGCTACCAACAACTAATGAAAAACTGTTTTTT
CASSQDVRLPTTNEKLFF
>TRBJ1-1|TRBV2|-|TRBD1
TGTGCCACCCGGGACAGGGTCATCTTGGACACTGAAGCTTTCTTT
CATRDRVILDTEAFF
>TRBJ2-1|TRBV5-5|-|TRBD2
TGTGCCAGCAGCTTGGGCCCTTTACGGGGGGGCCATTTCAATGAGCAGTTCTTC
CASSLGPLRGGHFNEQFF
>TRBJ2-7|TRBV9|-|TRBD2
TGTGCCAGCAGCGCCACTAGCGGGGCCTCCTACGAGCAGTACTTC
CASSATSGASYEQYF
>TRBJ2-1|TRBV5-1|-|TRBD2
TGCGCCAGCAGCTCAGGACTAGCGGGGGGTTACAATGAGCAGTTCTTC
CASSSGLAGGYNEQFF
>TRBJ1-1|TRBV27|-|-
TGTGCCAGCAGTTTATCGTGGGGAGGGGACACTGAAGCTTTCTTT
CASSLSWGGDTEAFF
>TRBJ1-2|TRBV7-9|few|-
TGTGCCAGCAGCTTAGCGAATGACTGGACCTATGGCTACACCTTC
CASSLANDWTYGYTF
>TRBJ1-1|TRBV13|-|-
TGTGCCAGCAGCCCCTCGGAAGGGGGAGGAGCTTTCTTT
CASSPSEGGGAFF
>TRBJ2-1|TRBV10-3|-|-
TGTGCCATCAGTGACCTGAAGGGCCGGGGTGAGCAGTTCTTC
CAISDLKGRGEQFF
>TRBJ1-1|TRBV13|once|-
TGTGCCAGCACCTCCGGGACAACCATGAACACTGAAGCTTTCTTT
CASTSGTTMNTEAFF
>TRBJ2-7|TRBV21-1|-|-
TGTGCCAGCAGCCGCCGGGGGGATAAGGAGACCTACGAGCAGTACTTC
CASSRRGDKETYEQYF
>TRBJ2-6|TRBV6-2/TRBV6-3|-|TRBD2
TGTGCCAGCAGTGGACTAGCGGGCGCCTCTGGGGCCAACGTCCTGACTTTC
CASSGLAGASGANVLTF
>TRBJ1-4|TRBV10-3|-|-
TGTGCCATCAGTGAGTCGACAGTTGAAAAACTGTTTTTT
CAISESTVEKLFF
>TRBJ2-3|TRBV4-1|-|-
TGCGCCAGCAGCCAGGGCCCCACAGATACGCAGTATTTT
CASSQGPTDTQYF
>TRBJ2-1|TRBV12-3/TRBV12-4|-|-
TGTGCCAGCAGAAGACGATTGGATGAGCAGTTCTTC
CASRRRLDEQFF
>TRBJ2-7|TRBV5-1|-|-
TGCGCCAGCAGCCCCCTCGACTTCTACGAGCAGTACTTC
CASSPLDFYEQYF
>TRBJ1-1|TRBV30|once|TRBD1
TGTGCCTGGAGTGTACAGGACAGGCGGAACACTGAAGCTTTCTTT
CAWSVQDRRNTEAFF
>TRBJ1-2|TRBV5-1|-|TRBD1
TGCGCCAGCAGCTTTGGACAGGTTGACAACTATGGCTACACCTTC
CASSFGQVDNYGYTF
>TRBJ1-1|TRBV6-5|-|-
TGTGCCAGCAGTTACTCGTGGACCTCGAGGACTGAAGCTTTCTTT
CASSYSWTSRTEAFF
>TRBJ1-4|TRBV2|-|-
TGTGCCAGCAGTGATTTGCTACCCTACCCTAATGAAAAACTGTTTTTT
CASSDLLPYPNEKLFF
>TRBJ1-2|TRBV18|-|TRBD1
TGTGCCAGCTCACCGAACGAACCCGGGGAGGGACAGAACTATGGCTACACCTTC
CASSPNEPGEGQNYGYTF
>TRBJ2-5|TRBV6-6|-|TRBD1
TGTGCCAGCAGTAGGGGACAGCAAGAGACCCAGTACTTC
CASSRGQQETQYF
>TRBJ1-1|TRBV7-9|-|-
TGTGCCAGCAGCTTAGAAGGGCCTGAAGCTTTCTTT
CASSLEGPEAFF
>TRBJ2-3|TRBV10-1|-|-
TGCGCCAGCAGTGAGTTGGACAGCACAGATACGCAGTATTTT
CASSELDSTDTQYF
>TRBJ2-1|TRBV3-1/TRBV3-2|-|TRBD2
TGTGCCAGCAGCCTCCTAGCGGGGGTCAACAATGAGCAGTTCTTC
CASSLLAGVNNEQFF
>TRBJ1-1|TRBV6-5|once|-
TGTGCCAGCAGTTACTCTCCCACTGAAGCTTTCTTT
CASSYSPTEAFF